A single sample gave rise to the 18 T cell receptor beta chains below, sequenced in a study of T cell responses to AZD1222 COVID-19 vaccine. The data were produced by immunoSEQ multiplex PCR, yet TCRdb's version contains in-frame clones alone and is incomplete. The repertoire consists of 95,000 to 150,000 clones, with roughly 89% occurring once and the leading ten covering around a quarter. The sample consisted of peripheral blood, taken on day 0 of AZD1222 vaccination. The receptors stem from an adult in good health.

The rearrangement uses TRBV19 and TRBJ1-5; 8 bases align to TRBD1. Germline trimming cut 5 bases from V and 6 bases from J; bases unmatched to any gene: 6. The CDR3 extends over 14 amino acids. In germline, CDR1 is LNHDA, CDR2 SQIVND (reference sequence). CDR3 region: CASSVQGAGQPQHF. Written as DNA, the CDR3 is TGTGCCAGTAGTGTTCAGGGGGCAGGTCAGCCCCAGCATTTT.

The rearrangement joins TRBV11-3 to TRBJ2-1; 10 nucleotides match TRBD2. J gave up 8 bases and V 0 bases, and 7 bases lay outside the gene matches. Germline CDR1 is SGHNT and CDR2 is YENEEA. This CDR3 is built from 16 residues. CDR3 coding DNA: TGTGCCAGCAGCTTAGATGGGACTAGCGTTGAGGATGAGCAGTTCTTC. Protein product: CASSLDGTSVEDEQFF.

The J gene is TRBJ2-3, the V gene TRBV6-1; TRBD2 matches at 14 bases. V lost 4 bases to trimming and J lost 2 bases; unmatched junction nucleotides: 5. This CDR3 spans 17 amino acids. The germline CDR1 and CDR2 sequences are MNHNS and SASEGT. The CDR3 here is CASSGGLAGGATDTQYF. The CDR3 bases are TGTGCCAGCAGTGGCGGACTAGCGGGAGGTGCCACAGATACGCAGTATTTT.

The gene calls are TRBV7-2 and TRBJ2-4; no clear D gene. CDR3 length: 17 amino acids. Between the trimmed V and J ends, which lost 6 bases and 0 bases, there was a span of 18 bases. CDR1 and CDR2 (germline): SGHTA, FQGNSA. The CDR3: CASSRREFSIAKNIQYF. For the CDR3, the DNA is TGTGCCAGCAGTCGAAGGGAATTTTCTATAGCCAAAAACATTCAGTACTTC.

This clone was seen only once. J is TRBJ2-7 and V is TRBV9, with D possibly TRBD1 on 6 matching bases. CDR1 is SGDLS and CDR2 is YYNGEE in the germline V gene. V shed 4 bases and J shed 5 bases, with 10 bases lying between them. CDR3 size: 12 residues. The CDR3 nucleotides read TGTGCCAGCAGCAACTCAGGGGACGAGCAGTACTTC. Amino acids: CASSNSGDEQYF.

The CDR3 protein is CASSQGDNNYEQYF. The CDR3, as DNA: TGCGCCAGCAGCCAAGGCGACAACAACTACGAGCAGTACTTC. V usage is TRBV4-1 and J usage is TRBJ2-7; D is ambiguous. CDR1 is MGHRA and CDR2 is YSYEKL in the germline V gene. CDR3 length: 14 amino acids. V lost 1 base, J lost 3 bases, and 10 bases lay in between.

This clone was recorded only once. CDR3 sequence reads: CASSPRRWESSYEQYF. The CDR3 DNA sequence: TGTGCCAGCAGCCCGCGGAGGTGGGAGAGTTCCTACGAGCAGTACTTC. This chain connects TRBV7-9 to TRBJ2-7, with a tentative D call TRBD2 (5 bases). V dropped 5 bases and J dropped 1 base, with 18 bases sitting between them. Germline CDR1 is SEHNR and CDR2 is FQNEAQ (reference sequence). The CDR3 totals 16 residues.

This sequence joins TRBV29-1 and TRBJ2-7, with 8 positions matching TRBD1. With 4 bases clipped from V and 3 bases from J, the junction kept 2 bases outside the gene matches. The CDR3 loop spans 12 amino acids. In germline, CDR1 is SQVTM, CDR2 ANQGSEA. The CDR3 region is CSVVGQGYEQYF. The CDR3 DNA follows: TGCAGCGTTGTAGGACAGGGCTACGAGCAGTACTTC.

The chain couples TRBV5-1 to TRBJ1-1; TRBD1 is a possible D gene (6 bases). The CDR3 runs to 14 residues. V lost 0 bases to trimming and J lost 7 bases, with 13 bases between them. Germline CDR1 is SGHRS and CDR2 is YFSETQ. The CDR3 DNA follows: TGCGCCAGCAGCTTGGAGGAGGGGGTTGGTGAAGCTTTCTTT. Protein product: CASSLEEGVGEAFF.

The gene calls are TRBV9 and TRBJ2-2; 11 bases align to TRBD2. Trimming removed 0 bases from V and 6 bases from J; junction bases left unmatched: 4. Germline V gene sequence: CDR1 SGDLS, CDR2 YYNGEE. The CDR3 totals 16 residues. CDR3 nucleotide sequence: TGTGCCAGCAGCGTAGCGGGTAGCGGGGGGGCCGGGGAGCTGTTTTTT. Protein sequence: CASSVAGSGGAGELFF.

This rearrangement joins TRBV19 to TRBJ1-2; no clear D. This CDR3 is built from 17 residues. The V and J ends lost 5 bases and 0 bases respectively, with 19 bases between them. Per the germline V gene, CDR1 is LNHDA and CDR2 is SQIVND (reference sequence). CDR3 region: CASSPAGRTTSNYGYTF. CDR3 DNA: TGTGCCAGTAGTCCGGCCGGGCGGACGACCTCTAACTATGGCTACACCTTC.

The chain uses TRBV6-9 and TRBJ2-7; tentative D call: TRBD1 (6 bases). Trimming removed 5 bases at V and 4 bases at J, with 12 bases between. This CDR3 is built from 13 residues. Germline V lookup: CDR1 MNHGY, CDR2 SVAAGI. The CDR3 protein is CASSTRGEYEQYF. CDR3 bases: TGTGCCAGCAGTACCAGGGGTGAGTACGAGCAGTACTTC.

The V gene is TRBV3-1 (or the pseudogene TRBV3-2), the J gene TRBJ1-3, with D maybe TRBD1 (6 bases). There are 14 residues in the CDR3. V lost 6 bases and J lost 4, with 13 bases in between. CDR1 and CDR2 from the germline V gene are LGHDT and YNNKEL (reference sequence). In DNA, the CDR3 is TGTGCCAGCAGATACACAGGGCCGGGAAACACCATATATTTT. This sequence encodes CASRYTGPGNTIYF.

The rearrangement uses TRBV5-1 and TRBJ1-4; 8 nucleotides match TRBD1. CDR1 and CDR2 from the germline V gene are SGHRS and YFSETQ. J lost 8 bases, V lost 0 bases, and 6 bases had no gene match. This CDR3 has 15 residues. The CDR3 coding sequence is TGCGCCAGCAGCTTGGAGGGGACAGGACGAGAAAAACTGTTTTTT. Translated: CASSLEGTGREKLFF.

The rearrangement links TRBV28 to TRBJ1-3; a possible D gene is TRBD1 (5 bases). CDR1 MDHEN and CDR2 SYDVKM come from the germline V gene. V shed 5 bases and J shed 0 bases, with 8 bases lying between them. This CDR3 comprises 14 residues. The CDR3 DNA reads as TGTGCCAGCAGTCCCGGGACCTCTGGAAACACCATATATTTT. Its protein product is CASSPGTSGNTIYF.

The chain is built from TRBV6-5 and TRBJ1-5; D is unresolved. Looked up from germline, CDR1 is MNHEY and CDR2 is SVGAGI. The CDR3 consists of 14 residues. Between the trimmed V and J ends, which lost 0 bases and 7 bases, there was a span of 10 bases. CDR3 loop: CASSYSWARQPQHF. CDR3 bases: TGTGCCAGCAGTTACTCGTGGGCACGGCAGCCCCAGCATTTT.

The chain links TRBV6-2 or TRBV6-3 to TRBJ1-5; TRBD1 matches 10 bases. V was pared by 5 bases and J by 5 bases, with 9 bases of the junction left unmatched. CDR1 and CDR2 from the germline V gene are MNHEY and SVGEGT. The CDR3 contains 16 residues. CDR3 sequence: CASSPTSDRGHQPQHF. The DNA of the CDR3 is TGTGCCAGCAGTCCAACATCTGACAGGGGGCATCAGCCCCAGCATTTT.

This sequence joins TRBV7-9 and TRBJ1-3; no firm D call. The V and J ends lost 7 bases and 2 bases respectively, with 9 bases between them. Germline CDR1 reads SEHNR; CDR2 reads FQNEAQ (reference sequence). This CDR3 contains 13 residues. DNA for the CDR3: TGTGCCAGCACTCATCAAACTGGAAACACCATATATTTT. Its translation is CASTHQTGNTIYF.